This T cell receptor (beta chain) was identified during a study of blood T cell repertoires in COVID-19. Study-wide context: COVID-19 samples from acute and convalescent phases originated in the United States, Italy and Spain. The analysed material was cDNA or gDNA that came from T cells, B-cell-depleted T cells, or PBMCs.

The CDR3 contains 15 residues. CDR1 is MNHNY, CDR2 SVGAGI, per germline (reference sequence). V shed 5 bases, J shed 0 bases, and the junction held 3 bases outside the gene matches. Assay used: immunoSEQ multiplex PCR; TCRdb lists only in-frame clones, some missing. Among around 31,000 clones listed, 90% to 95% were seen once. The clonotype comes from a man aged 55 to 70 with acute or convalescent COVID-19. Sequencing input: peripheral blood. The genes are TRBV6-6 and TRBJ2-1; TRBD1 matches at 8 bases. CDR3 loop: CASSPDRGSYNEQFF. The CDR3 DNA is TGTGCCAGCAGTCCTGACAGGGGCTCCTACAATGAGCAGTTCTTC.